The subject of this entry is one T cell receptor beta chain. This clonotype was seen repeatedly, ten times or more. There is no known antigen for this receptor. Per-base quality was not reported, and no clone a single base away is much larger than it. The sample belongs to a study of regulatory T cells in long-lasting Graves disease (dated by TCRdb to about 2021). For the wider study: In the newly diagnosed Graves' disease group, patients had been taking antithyroid drugs for less than 3 months. Persistent Graves' disease patients were compared with newly diagnosed Graves' disease patients by peripheral blood TCR sequencing and RNA sequencing. The study was registered as a clinical trial and conducted in China. TCR sequencing covered some 13 persistent and some 20 newly diagnosed Graves' disease patients, about 35 samples in total.

Library preparation employed multiplex PCR. Sequenced using an Illumina HiSeq 4000. To build TCR beta libraries, CDR3 regions were amplified by Arm-PCR using iRepertoire HTBI primers. Before sequencing, the PCR products underwent gel purification. The original pipeline was this. Across samples, roughly 60 TRBV and 14 TRBJ segments were identified and used for gene usage analysis of CDR3 amino acid clonotypes. COPE and FqMerger were used to merge filtered high-quality paired reads into contigs. BLAST was used to align contigs to IMGT TRBV, TRBD and TRBJ reference genes, and CDR3 was defined according to IMGT. Any clonotype with a frequency above 0.1% was classified as a highly expanded clone. Shannon entropy served as the measure of repertoire diversity, while the Gini coefficient captured V-J evenness. Clonotypes shared by more than one individual were considered public. The raw public reads went through TCRdb reprocessing: fastp at Q25, MiXCR clone calling, in-frame beta chains kept. Rows matching on CDR3 protein sequence are summarized as one entry with the most common DNA and genes. The V and J calls come from TCRdb's annotation, not from the publication. This sample holds around 250,000 distinct CDR3 sequences; over 20% were observed only once. About 14% of the sample is held by the ten biggest clonotypes.

The time point label here, explained by the study, means: newly diagnosed GD, antithyroid drugs for less than 3 months. RNA was extracted from PBMCs in TRIzol for both TCR sequencing and RNA sequencing. The diagnosis of Graves' disease was made according to American Thyroid Association guidelines. Recruitment of patients was carried out at an endocrinology department in Xi'an, China. Each patient gave about 9.1 milliliters of peripheral blood, collected in an EDTA anticoagulant tube. Ficoll Paque Plus density gradient separation was used to isolate PBMCs, and no further T cell sorting was performed. An Agilent 2100 Bioanalyzer and agarose gel were used to check RNA quality, while a NanoDrop 2000 measured RNA concentration. From a lookup of the germline V gene (reference sequence), CDR1 and CDR2 are DFQATT and SNEGSKA. Inclusive of the bounding cysteine and phenylalanine, the CDR3 is 15 residues long. This entry keeps only the CDR3 DNA: 45 bases, framed from base 1. A distance of 9 bases separates the germline ends of V and J, which lose 0 bases and 0 bases respectively.

The paper's findings and limits, for the study overall: As a limitation, the authors acknowledged that the small sample size may reduce accuracy. Only the TCR beta chain was sequenced and analyzed. Persistent patients shared more public clonotypes among themselves (2,741) than newly diagnosed patients did (more than 950). Lower TCR Shannon entropy and fewer highly expanded clones were observed in persistent Graves' disease patients than in newly diagnosed patients, which suggested clonal expansion. TRBV28, TRBJ1-2 and TRBJ2-5 were preferentially used in persistent disease, while TRBV20-1 and TRBJ2-1 were favored in newly diagnosed disease. Because the primary lesion, thyroid tissue, could not be accessed, the study looked at peripheral blood alone.

The material was peripheral blood mononuclear cells (PBMCs), obtained at new diagnosis, from a patient treated with antithyroid drugs. The sequence was obtained from a female donor with Graves disease. Here the chain combines TRBV20-1 and TRBJ2-1; the D segment cannot be called with confidence. The CDR3 is CSARDTPSSYNEQFF. The bases read TGCAGTGCTAGAGATACCCCGAGCTCCTACAATGAGCAGTTCTTC.